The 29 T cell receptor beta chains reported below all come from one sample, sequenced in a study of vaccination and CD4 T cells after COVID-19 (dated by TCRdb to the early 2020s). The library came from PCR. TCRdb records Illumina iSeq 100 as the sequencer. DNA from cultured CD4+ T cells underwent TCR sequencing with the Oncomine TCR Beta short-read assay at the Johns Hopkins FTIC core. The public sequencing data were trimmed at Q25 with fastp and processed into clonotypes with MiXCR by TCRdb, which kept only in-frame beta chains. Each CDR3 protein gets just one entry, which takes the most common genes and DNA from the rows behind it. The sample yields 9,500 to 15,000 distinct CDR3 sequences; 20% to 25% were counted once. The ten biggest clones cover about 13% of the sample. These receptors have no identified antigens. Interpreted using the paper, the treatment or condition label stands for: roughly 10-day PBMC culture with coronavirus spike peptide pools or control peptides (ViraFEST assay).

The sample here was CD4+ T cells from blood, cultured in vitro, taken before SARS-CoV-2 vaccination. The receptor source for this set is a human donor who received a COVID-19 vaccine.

The CDR3 here is CASSPRYNEQFF. CDR3 in DNA: TGTGCCAGCAGCCCACGTTACAATGAGCAGTTCTTC. This chain joins TRBV7-6 and TRBJ2-1; D remains unclear. V was pared by 5 bases and J by 4 bases, with 6 bases between. CDR1 SGHVS and CDR2 FNYEAQ come from the germline V gene. This CDR3 has 12 amino acids.

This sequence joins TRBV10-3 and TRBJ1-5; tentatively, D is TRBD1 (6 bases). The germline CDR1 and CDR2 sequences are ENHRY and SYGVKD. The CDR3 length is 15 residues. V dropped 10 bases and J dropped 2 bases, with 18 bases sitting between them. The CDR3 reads CASGQIINGNQPQHF. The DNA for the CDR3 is TGTGCCAGCGGACAGATCATTAACGGCAATCAGCCCCAGCATTTT.

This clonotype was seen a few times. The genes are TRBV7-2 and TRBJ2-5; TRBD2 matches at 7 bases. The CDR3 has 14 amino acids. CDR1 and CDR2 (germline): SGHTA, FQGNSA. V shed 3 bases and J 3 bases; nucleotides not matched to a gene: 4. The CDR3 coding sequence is TGTGCCAGCAGCTTTGGAGCGGGGAAAGAGACCCAGTACTTC. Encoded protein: CASSFGAGKETQYF.

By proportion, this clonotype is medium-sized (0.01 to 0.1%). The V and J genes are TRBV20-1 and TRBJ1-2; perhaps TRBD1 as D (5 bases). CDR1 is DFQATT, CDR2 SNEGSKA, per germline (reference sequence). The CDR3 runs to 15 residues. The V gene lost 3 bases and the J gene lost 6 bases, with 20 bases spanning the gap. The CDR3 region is CSASRFSSGEDGYTF. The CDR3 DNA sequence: TGCAGTGCTAGTAGGTTTTCATCGGGGGAGGATGGCTACACCTTC.

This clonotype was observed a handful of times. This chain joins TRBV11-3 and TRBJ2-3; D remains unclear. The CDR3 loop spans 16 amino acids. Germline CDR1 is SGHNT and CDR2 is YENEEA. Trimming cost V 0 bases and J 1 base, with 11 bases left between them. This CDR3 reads CASSLDSLSGTDTQYF. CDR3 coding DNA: TGTGCCAGCAGCTTAGATAGTTTGTCCGGCACAGATACGCAGTATTTT.

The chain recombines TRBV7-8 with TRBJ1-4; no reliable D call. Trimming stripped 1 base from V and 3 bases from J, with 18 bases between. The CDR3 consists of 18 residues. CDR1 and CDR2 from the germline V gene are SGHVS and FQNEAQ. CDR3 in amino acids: CASSLDLVGMEANEKLFF. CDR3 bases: TGTGCCAGCAGCTTAGATCTCGTGGGAATGGAGGCTAATGAAAAACTGTTTTTT. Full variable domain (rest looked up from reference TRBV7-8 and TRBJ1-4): GAGVSQSPRYKVAKRGQDVALRCDPISGHVSLFWYQQALGQGPEFLTYFQNEAQLDKSGLPSDRFFAERPEGSVSTLKIQRTQQEDSAVYLCASSLDLVGMEANEKLFFGSGTQLSVL.

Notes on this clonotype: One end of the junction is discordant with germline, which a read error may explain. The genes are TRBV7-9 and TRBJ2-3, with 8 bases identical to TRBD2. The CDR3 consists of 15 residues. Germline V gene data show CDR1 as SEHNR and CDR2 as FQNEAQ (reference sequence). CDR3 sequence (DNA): TGTGCCAGCAGCTTAGCCCTAGGCCTAGCGGGCACGCAGTGTTTT. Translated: CASSLALGLAGTQCF.

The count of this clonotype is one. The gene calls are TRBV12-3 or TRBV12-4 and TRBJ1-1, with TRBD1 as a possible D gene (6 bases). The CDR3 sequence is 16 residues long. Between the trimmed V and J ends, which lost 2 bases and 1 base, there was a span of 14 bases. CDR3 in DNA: TGTGCCAGCAGTTTAAAGCCGGGGGCCCAGAACACTGAAGCTTTCTTT. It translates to CASSLKPGAQNTEAFF.

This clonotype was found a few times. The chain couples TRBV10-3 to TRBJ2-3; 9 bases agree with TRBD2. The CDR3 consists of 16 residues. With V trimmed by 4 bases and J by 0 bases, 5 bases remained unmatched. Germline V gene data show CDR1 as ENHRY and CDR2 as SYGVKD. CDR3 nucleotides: TGTGCCATCAGTGCCTTTAGCGGGGGCAGCACAGATACGCAGTATTTT. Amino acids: CAISAFSGGSTDTQYF.

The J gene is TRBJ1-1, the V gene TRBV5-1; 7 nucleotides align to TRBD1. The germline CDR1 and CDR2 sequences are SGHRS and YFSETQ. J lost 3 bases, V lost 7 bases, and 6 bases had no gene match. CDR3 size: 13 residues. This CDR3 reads CASSTQGDTEAFF. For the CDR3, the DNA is TGCGCCAGCTCGACTCAGGGGGACACTGAAGCTTTCTTT.

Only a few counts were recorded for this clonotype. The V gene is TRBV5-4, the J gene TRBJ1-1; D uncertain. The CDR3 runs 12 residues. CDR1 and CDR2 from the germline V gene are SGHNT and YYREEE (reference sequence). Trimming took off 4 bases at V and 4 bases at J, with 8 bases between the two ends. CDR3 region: CASSVISTEAFF. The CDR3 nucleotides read TGTGCCAGCAGCGTTATTAGCACTGAAGCTTTCTTT.

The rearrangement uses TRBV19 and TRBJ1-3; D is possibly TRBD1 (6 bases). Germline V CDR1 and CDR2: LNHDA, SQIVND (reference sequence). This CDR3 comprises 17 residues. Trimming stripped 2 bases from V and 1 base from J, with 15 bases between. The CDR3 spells CASSIRPPTGSGNTIYF. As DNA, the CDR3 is TGTGCCAGTAGTATACGCCCTCCAACAGGGTCTGGAAACACCATATATTTT.

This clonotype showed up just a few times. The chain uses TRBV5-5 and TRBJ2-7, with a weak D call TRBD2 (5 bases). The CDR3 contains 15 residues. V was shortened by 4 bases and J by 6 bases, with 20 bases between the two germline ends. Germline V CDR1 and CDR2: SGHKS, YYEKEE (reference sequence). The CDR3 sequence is CASSAMGGGYGEQYF. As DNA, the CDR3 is TGTGCCAGCAGCGCCATGGGCGGAGGATATGGCGAGCAGTACTTC. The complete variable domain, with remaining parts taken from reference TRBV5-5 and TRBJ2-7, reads DAGVTQSPTHLIKTRGQQVTLRCSPISGHKSVSWYQQVLGQGPQFIFQYYEKEERGRGNFPDRFSARQFPNYSSELNVNALLLGDSALYLCASSAMGGGYGEQYFGPGTRLTVT.

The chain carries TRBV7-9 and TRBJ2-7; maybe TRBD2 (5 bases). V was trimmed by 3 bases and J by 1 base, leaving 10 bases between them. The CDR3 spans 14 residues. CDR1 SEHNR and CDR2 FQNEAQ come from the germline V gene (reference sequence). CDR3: CASSLGEASYEQYF. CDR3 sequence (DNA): TGTGCCAGCAGCTTGGGAGAAGCTTCCTACGAGCAGTACTTC.

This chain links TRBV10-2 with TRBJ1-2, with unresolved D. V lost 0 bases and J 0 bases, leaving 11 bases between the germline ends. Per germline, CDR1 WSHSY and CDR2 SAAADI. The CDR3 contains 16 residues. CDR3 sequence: CASSESRADTNYGYTF. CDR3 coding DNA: TGCGCCAGCAGTGAGTCTAGAGCGGATACTAACTATGGCTACACCTTC.

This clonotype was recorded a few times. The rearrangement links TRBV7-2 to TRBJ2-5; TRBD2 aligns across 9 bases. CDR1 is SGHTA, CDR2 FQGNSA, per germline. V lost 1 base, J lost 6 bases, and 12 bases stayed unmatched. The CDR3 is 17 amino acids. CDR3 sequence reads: CASSLGSRRGGPKTQYF. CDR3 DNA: TGTGCCAGCAGCTTAGGGTCTCGGCGGGGGGGCCCGAAGACCCAGTACTTC.

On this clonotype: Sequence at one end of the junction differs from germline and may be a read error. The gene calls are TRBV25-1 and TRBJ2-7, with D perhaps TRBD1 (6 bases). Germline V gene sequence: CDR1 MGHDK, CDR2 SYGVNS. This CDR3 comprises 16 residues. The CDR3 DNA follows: TGTGCCAGCTGTGAATATAGTTTCACAGGGTACTACGAGCAGTACTTC. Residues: CASCEYSFTGYYEQYF.

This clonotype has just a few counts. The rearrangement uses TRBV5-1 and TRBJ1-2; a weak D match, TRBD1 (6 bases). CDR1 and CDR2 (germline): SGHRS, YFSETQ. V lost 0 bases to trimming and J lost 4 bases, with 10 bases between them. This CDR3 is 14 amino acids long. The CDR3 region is CASSLDRVGYGYTF. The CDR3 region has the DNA TGCGCCAGCAGCTTGGACAGGGTCGGCTATGGCTACACCTTC.

The DNA of the CDR3 is TGTGCCAGTAGTATAGGTGGACAGATGAACACTGAAGCTTTCTTT. As protein: CASSIGGQMNTEAFF. The rearrangement uses TRBV19 and TRBJ1-1; a possible D gene is TRBD1 (6 bases). The CDR3 is 15 amino acids. Trimming removed 1 base from V and 0 bases from J, with 9 bases in between. Germline V gene lookup returns CDR1 LNHDA and CDR2 SQIVND (reference sequence).

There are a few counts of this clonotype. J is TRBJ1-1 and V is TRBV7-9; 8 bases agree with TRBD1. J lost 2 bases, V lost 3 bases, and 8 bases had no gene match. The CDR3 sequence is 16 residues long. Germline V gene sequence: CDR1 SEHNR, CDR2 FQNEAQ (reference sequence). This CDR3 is CASSLGPGGKNTEAFF. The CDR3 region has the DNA TGTGCCAGCAGCTTGGGTCCAGGGGGCAAAAACACTGAAGCTTTCTTT.

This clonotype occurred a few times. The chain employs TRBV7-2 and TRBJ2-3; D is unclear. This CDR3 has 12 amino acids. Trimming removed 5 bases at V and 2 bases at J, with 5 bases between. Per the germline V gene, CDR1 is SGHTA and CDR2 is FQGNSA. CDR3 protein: CASSPYTDTQYF. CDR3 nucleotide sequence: TGTGCCAGCAGCCCGTACACAGATACGCAGTATTTT.

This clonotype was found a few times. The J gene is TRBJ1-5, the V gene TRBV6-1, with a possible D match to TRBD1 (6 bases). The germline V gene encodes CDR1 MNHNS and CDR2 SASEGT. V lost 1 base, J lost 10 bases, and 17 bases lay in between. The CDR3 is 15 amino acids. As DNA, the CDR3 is TGTGCCAGCAGTGAAGGGGGGACATCCCCAAGCCCCCAGCATTTT. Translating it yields CASSEGGTSPSPQHF.

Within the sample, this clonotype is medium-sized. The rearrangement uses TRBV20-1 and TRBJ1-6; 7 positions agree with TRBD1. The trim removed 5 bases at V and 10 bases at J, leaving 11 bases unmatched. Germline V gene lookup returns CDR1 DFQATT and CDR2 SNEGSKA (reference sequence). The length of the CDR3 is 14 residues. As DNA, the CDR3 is TGCAGTGCTCCAGGGACAGACCCTGGATCACCCCTCCACTTT. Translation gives CSAPGTDPGSPLHF.

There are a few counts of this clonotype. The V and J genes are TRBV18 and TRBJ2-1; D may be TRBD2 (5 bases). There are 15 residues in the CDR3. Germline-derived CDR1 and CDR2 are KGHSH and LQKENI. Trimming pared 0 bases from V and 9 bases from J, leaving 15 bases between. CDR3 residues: CASSPPRAGVSEQFF. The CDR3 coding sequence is TGTGCCAGCTCACCACCGAGGGCCGGCGTGAGTGAGCAGTTCTTC.

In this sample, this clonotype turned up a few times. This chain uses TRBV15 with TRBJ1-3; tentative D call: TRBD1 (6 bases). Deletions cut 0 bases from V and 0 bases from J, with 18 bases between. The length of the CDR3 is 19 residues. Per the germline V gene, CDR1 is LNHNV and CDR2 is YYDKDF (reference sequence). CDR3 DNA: TGTGCCACCAGCAGAGAGAGAAATCTCAGGGGCCTCTCTGGAAACACCATATATTTT. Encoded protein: CATSRERNLRGLSGNTIYF.

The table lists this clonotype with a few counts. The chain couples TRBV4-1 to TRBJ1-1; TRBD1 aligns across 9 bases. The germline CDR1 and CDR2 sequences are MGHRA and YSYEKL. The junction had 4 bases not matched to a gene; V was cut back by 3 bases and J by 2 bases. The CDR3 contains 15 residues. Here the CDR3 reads CASSHPTGGNTEAFF. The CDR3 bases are TGCGCCAGCAGCCACCCGACAGGGGGAAACACTGAAGCTTTCTTT.

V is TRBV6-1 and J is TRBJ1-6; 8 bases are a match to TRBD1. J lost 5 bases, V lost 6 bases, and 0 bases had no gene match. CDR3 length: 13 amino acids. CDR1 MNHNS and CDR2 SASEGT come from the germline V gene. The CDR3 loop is CASRDRDNSPLHF. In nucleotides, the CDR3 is TGTGCCAGCAGGGACAGGGATAATTCACCCCTCCACTTT.

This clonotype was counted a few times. The CDR3 is CASSRSGTRNTEAFF. CDR3 bases: TGTGCCAGCAGTCGCTCCGGGACACGGAACACTGAAGCTTTCTTT. The chain employs TRBV27 and TRBJ1-1, with D tentatively TRBD1 (6 bases). V dropped 5 bases and J dropped 1 base, with 14 bases sitting between them. Germline V CDR1 and CDR2: MNHEY, SMNVEV (reference sequence). This CDR3 has 15 amino acids.

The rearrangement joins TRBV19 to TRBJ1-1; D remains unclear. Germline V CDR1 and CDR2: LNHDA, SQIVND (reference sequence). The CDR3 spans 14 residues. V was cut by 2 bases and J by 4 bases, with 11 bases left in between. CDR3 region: CASSIRRGSTEAFF. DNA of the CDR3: TGTGCCAGTAGTATACGTCGGGGTAGCACTGAAGCTTTCTTT.